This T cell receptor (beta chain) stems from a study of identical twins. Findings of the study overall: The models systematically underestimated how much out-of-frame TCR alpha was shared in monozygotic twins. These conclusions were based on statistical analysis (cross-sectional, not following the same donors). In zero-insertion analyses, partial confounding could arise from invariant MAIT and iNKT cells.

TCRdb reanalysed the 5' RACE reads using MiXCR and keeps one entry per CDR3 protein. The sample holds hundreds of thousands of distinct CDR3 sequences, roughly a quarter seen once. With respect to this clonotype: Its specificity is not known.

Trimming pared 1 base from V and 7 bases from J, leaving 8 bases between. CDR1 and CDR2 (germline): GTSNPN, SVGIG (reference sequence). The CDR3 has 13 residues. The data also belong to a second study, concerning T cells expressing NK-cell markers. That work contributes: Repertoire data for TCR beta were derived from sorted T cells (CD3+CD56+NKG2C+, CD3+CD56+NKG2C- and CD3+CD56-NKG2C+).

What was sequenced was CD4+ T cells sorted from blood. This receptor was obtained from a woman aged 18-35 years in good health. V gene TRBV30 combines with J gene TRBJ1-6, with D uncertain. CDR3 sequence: CAWSGHGNSPLHF. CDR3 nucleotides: TGTGCCTGGAGTGGACATGGGAATTCACCCCTCCACTTT. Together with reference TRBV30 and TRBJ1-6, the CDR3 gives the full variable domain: SQTIHQWPATLVQPVGSPLSLECTVEGTSNPNLYWYRQAAGRGLQLLFYSVGIGQISSEVPQNLSASRPQDRQFILSSKKLLLSDSGFYLCAWSGHGNSPLHFGNGTRLTVT.